These 4 T cell receptor beta chains share one sample of origin, sequenced in a study of metastatic and nonmetastatic thyroid tumors. Thyroid surgery was preceded by no treatment in any patient. TCRdb re-called the PCR reads with MiXCR. The table lists fewer than 35,000 clones, more than 10% of them singletons, with approximately 15% in the top ten. The material sequenced was blood. The receptors here all came from a female donor with papillary thyroid cancer or a benign thyroid nodule (not recorded which). Some clones in this sample may be carry-over from other donors' samples.

This chain links TRBV7-8 with TRBJ1-1; TRBD1 matches 11 bases. The CDR3 consists of 16 residues. V lost 1 base and J lost 4; bases outside the gene matches: 5. The germline CDR1 and CDR2 sequences are SGHVS and FQNEAQ. The CDR3 loop reads CASSLGLGTGGTEAFF. CDR3 nucleotide sequence: TGTGCCAGCAGCTTAGGGCTTGGGACAGGGGGCACTGAAGCTTTCTTT.

This clone was seen ten or more times. The chain couples TRBV24-1 to TRBJ1-2; maybe TRBD1 (5 bases). V dropped 6 bases and J dropped 0 bases, with 10 bases sitting between them. CDR3 length: 14 residues. Germline V gene sequence: CDR1 KGHDR, CDR2 SFDVKD. The CDR3 coding sequence is TGTGCCACCAGTCAGGCAGGGCCTAACTATGGCTACACCTTC. It encodes CATSQAGPNYGYTF.

This chain uses TRBV6-4 with TRBJ1-6; 8 bases match TRBD1. CDR3 length: 14 amino acids. CDR1 MRHNA and CDR2 SNTAGT come from the germline V gene. Unmatched junction bases numbered 7, after V lost 5 bases and J lost 10 bases. CDR3 sequence: CASSPDRVSSPLHF. CDR3 sequence (DNA): TGTGCCAGCAGTCCGGACAGGGTGAGCTCACCCCTCCACTTT.

This clone was seen many times. This chain joins TRBV7-8 and TRBJ1-4, with D unresolved. The V and J ends lost 5 bases and 0 bases respectively, with 13 bases between them. The CDR3 loop spans 16 amino acids. Germline CDR1 and CDR2: SGHVS and FQNEAQ. DNA for the CDR3: TGTGCCAGCAGCCAGCCGGACGGGGCAACTAATGAAAAACTGTTTTTT. Translation gives CASSQPDGATNEKLFF.